This T cell receptor (beta chain) appears in the sequencing data of a study of T cell repertoires in cytomegalovirus infection. Background on the study: A matching HLA type, together with CMV infection, was signaled by public TCR beta signatures. Overall study results and limits: Cumulated frequencies of public TCR beta families served to identify carriers of CMV plus the relevant HLA. Predominance within the ex vivo response was attributable to HLA-C-restricted CMV-specific TCR beta clonotypes.

A single record per CDR3 protein comes from TCRdb applying MiXCR to the reads. The data contain hundreds of thousands of distinct CDR3 sequences, approximately 24% of them singletons. This clonotype has a count of ten or more. Its antigen is not known. The V and J ends lost 1 base and 5 bases, in that order; junction bases with no gene match: 14. This CDR3 is 18 amino acids long. Per the germline V gene, CDR1 is SGHTA and CDR2 is FQGNSA. The sample consisted of CD8+ T cells from PBMCs. The V gene is TRBV7-2, the J gene TRBJ2-5, with 9 positions matching TRBD1. This clonotype was sampled from a human donor in good health (CMV status not recorded). Some clones in this sample may be carry-over from other donors' samples. DNA for the CDR3: TGTGCCAGCAGCTTAGTATGGTCGGGACAGGGAAGTCGGGAGACCCAGTACTTC. Amino acid sequence: CASSLVWSGQGSRETQYF. Full variable domain (missing parts from reference TRBV7-2 and TRBJ2-5): GAGVSQSPSNKVTEKGKDVELRCDPISGHTALYWYRQSLGQGLEFLIYFQGNSAPDKSGLPSDRFSAERTGGSVSTLTIQRTQQEDSAVYLCASSLVWSGQGSRETQYFGPGTRLLVL.